The 24 T cell receptor beta chains reported below all come from one sample, sequenced in a study of beta chain features in type 1 diabetes. Study-level points and caveats: Across all four CD4+ subsets, people with type 1 diabetes showed modestly shorter TCRB CDR3s.

Expressed TCRB transcripts were sequenced because the entire RNA isolate underwent reverse transcription. Measured with immunoSEQ multiplex PCR; TCRdb has only the in-frame clones, and not every one. The table lists approximately 240,000 clones, around 15% of them singletons. The antigens these receptors bind are not known. Specimen: naive CD4+ T cells from blood. Receptors were obtained from a young man with type 1 diabetes.

DNA of the CDR3: TGCGCCAGCAGTCAATTATCTACAGGCGCCGGGGAGGATGAAAAACTGTTTTTT. Residues: CASSQLSTGAGEDEKLFF. The V gene is TRBV23-1, the J gene TRBJ1-4; weak D call: TRBD1 (5 bases). TRBV23-1 is assigned to the ORF class and has an uncertain function. The CDR3 runs to 18 residues. The V end lost 1 base, the J end lost 6 bases, and 21 bases lay between the germline ends.

To note about this clone: Other nucleotide sequences from this sample produce the same CDR3. This chain links TRBV5-1 with TRBJ2-5; D is undetermined. Germline CDR1 SGHRS, CDR2 YFSETQ. The V gene lost 2 bases and the J gene lost 5 bases, with 4 bases spanning the gap. This CDR3 region has 11 residues. CDR3 sequence: CASSFGETQYF. The DNA of the CDR3 is TGCGCCAGCAGCTTCGGGGAGACCCAGTACTTC. The whole variable domain, filled in from reference TRBV5-1 and TRBJ2-5, reads KAGVTQTPRYLIKTRGQQVTLSCSPISGHRSVSWYQQTPGQGLQFLFEYFSETQRNKGNFPGRFSGRQFSNSRSEMNVSTLELGDSALYLCASSFGETQYFGPGTRLLVL.

V and J are TRBV27 and TRBJ2-7; TRBD1 aligns across 7 bases. This CDR3 is 14 amino acids long. With 4 bases clipped from V and 1 base from J, the junction kept 4 bases outside the gene matches. Germline V gives CDR1 MNHEY, CDR2 SMNVEV (reference sequence). The CDR3 DNA sequence: TGTGCCAGCAGTTCCCCGACAGGGTCCTACGAGCAGTACTTC. This encodes CASSSPTGSYEQYF.

V usage is TRBV11-2 and J usage is TRBJ2-1; D call uncertain. Germline-derived CDR1 and CDR2 are SGHAT and FQNNGV. V was shortened by 4 bases and J by 10 bases, with 8 bases between the two germline ends. The CDR3 length is 11 residues. The CDR3 DNA reads TGTGCCAGCAGCTACGTAGGAGAGCAGTTCTTC. This gives the protein CASSYVGEQFF.

In DNA, the CDR3 is TGTGCCTGGACCTGGGGAGGGGGCCCTGAAGCTTTCTTT. Translating gives CAWTWGGGPEAFF. The rearrangement joins TRBV30 to TRBJ1-1; 7 bases map to TRBD1. The junction had 8 bases not matched to a gene; V was cut back by 4 bases and J by 6 bases. CDR3 size: 13 residues. Germline V gene lookup returns CDR1 GTSNPN and CDR2 SVGIG (reference sequence).

DNA for the CDR3: TGTGCCACCAGCAACCGACAGGCTGGCGATGGCTACACCTTC. Protein: CATSNRQAGDGYTF. The genes are TRBV15 and TRBJ1-2, with a possible D match to TRBD1 (6 bases). The V gene lost 4 bases and the J gene lost 6 bases, with 15 bases spanning the gap. This CDR3 has 14 residues. Germline V gene data show CDR1 as LNHNV and CDR2 as YYDKDF (reference sequence).

This clone has just a few counts. This chain connects TRBV30 to TRBJ2-1, with 13 bases matching TRBD2. This CDR3 has 14 amino acids. Germline trimming cut 2 bases from V and 8 bases from J; bases unmatched to any gene: 3. Germline CDR1 and CDR2: GTSNPN and SVGIG (reference sequence). In DNA, the CDR3 is TGTGCCTGGAGTCGGACTAGCGGGAGAGATGAGCAGTTCTTC. Amino acid sequence: CAWSRTSGRDEQFF.

This clone has only a few counts. The chain uses TRBV5-4 and TRBJ2-7; TRBD1 matches at 7 bases. The germline gives CDR1 SGHNT, CDR2 YYREEE (reference sequence). Trimming removed 4 bases from V and 7 bases from J; junction bases left unmatched: 5. The CDR3 covers 12 residues. The CDR3 DNA sequence: TGTGCCAGCAGCATGGACAGGACAGAGCAGTACTTC. This sequence encodes CASSMDRTEQYF. The whole variable domain, remainder taken from reference TRBV5-4 and TRBJ2-7, is ETGVTQSPTHLIKTRGQQVTLRCSSQSGHNTVSWYQQALGQGPQFIFQYYREEENGRGNFPPRFSGLQFPNYSSELNVNALELDDSALYLCASSMDRTEQYFGPGTRLTVT.

The sample holds a few counts of this clone. CDR3 loop: CASSLAGKDEQYF. DNA for the CDR3: TGTGCCAGCAGCTTGGCCGGGAAGGACGAGCAGTACTTC. V and J are TRBV7-9 and TRBJ2-7; maybe TRBD2 (5 bases). Trimming cost V 3 bases and J 5 bases, with 11 bases left between them. CDR1 SEHNR and CDR2 FQNEAQ come from the germline V gene (reference sequence). The CDR3 spans 13 residues.

This clone came up a few times. V usage is TRBV14 and J usage is TRBJ2-6; D unclear. The V gene lost 1 base and the J gene lost 1 base, with 8 bases spanning the gap. There are 16 residues in the CDR3. CDR1 is SGHDN, CDR2 FVKESK, per germline. The CDR3 loop reads CASSQVLTSGANVLTF. The CDR3 nucleotides read TGTGCCAGCAGCCAAGTATTGACTTCTGGGGCCAACGTCCTGACTTTC.

The rearrangement links TRBV7-2 to TRBJ1-5; TRBD1 aligns across 8 bases. V lost 4 bases, J lost 6 bases, and 11 bases stayed unmatched. CDR1 and CDR2 (germline): SGHTA, FQGNSA. The CDR3 is made up of 16 amino acids. The CDR3 sequence is CASSSGRTGNGQPQHF. CDR3 in DNA: TGTGCCAGCAGCTCCGGCCGGACAGGGAACGGTCAGCCCCAGCATTTT.

CDR3 protein: CAWSAGQDNQPQHF. Written as DNA, the CDR3 is TGTGCCTGGAGCGCGGGACAGGACAATCAGCCCCAGCATTTT. The V call is TRBV30, the J call TRBJ1-5, with TRBD1 matching over 8 bases. Germline values: CDR1 GTSNPN, CDR2 SVGIG (reference sequence). V lost 3 bases, J lost 3 bases, and 4 bases stayed unmatched. The CDR3 length is 14 residues.

This chain joins TRBV6-1 and TRBJ2-4, with a tentative D call TRBD2 (5 bases). Germline V gene data show CDR1 as MNHNS and CDR2 as SASEGT. The CDR3 totals 13 residues. Trimming removed 4 bases from V and 7 bases from J, with 11 bases in between. For the CDR3, the DNA is TGTGCCAGCAGTGTCGGAGGTTGGAACATTCAGTACTTC. It translates to CASSVGGWNIQYF.

The rearrangement links TRBV5-6 to TRBJ1-2, with 7 positions matching TRBD1. Looked up from germline, CDR1 is SGHDT and CDR2 is YYEEEE. V dropped 4 bases and J dropped 4; count of bases not matched to a gene: 10. This CDR3 has 15 residues. The CDR3, as DNA: TGTGCCAGCAGCACGGCACCGGGACAGACCTATGGCTACACCTTC. Protein: CASSTAPGQTYGYTF.

This clone was found a few times. The genes are TRBV7-9 and TRBJ2-1; 7 bases line up with TRBD2. V lost 3 bases, J lost 6 bases, and 5 bases stayed unmatched. Germline lookup yields CDR1 SEHNR and CDR2 FQNEAQ (reference sequence). This CDR3 has 14 residues. CDR3 residues: CASSFSTSSNEQFF. The CDR3 DNA is TGTGCCAGCAGCTTCTCGACTAGCTCCAATGAGCAGTTCTTC.

This sequence joins TRBV7-8 and TRBJ2-7; no firm D call. Germline-derived CDR1 and CDR2 are SGHVS and FQNEAQ. The CDR3 runs 15 residues. V gave up 2 bases and J gave up 3 bases, with 14 bases separating them. The DNA of the CDR3 is TGTGCCAGCAGCTTAAATATGAGACCCAGCTACGAGCAGTACTTC. Its protein is CASSLNMRPSYEQYF.

The chain's CDR3 is CASSTTSSYEQYF. The CDR3 DNA sequence: TGCGCCAGCAGCACCACTAGTTCCTACGAGCAGTACTTC. J is TRBJ2-7 and V is TRBV5-1; D possibly corresponds to TRBD2 (5 bases). Trimming removed 4 bases from V and 1 base from J, with 9 bases in between. Germline-derived CDR1 and CDR2 are SGHRS and YFSETQ. The length of the CDR3 is 13 residues.

This clone was seen more than once but under ten times. V usage is TRBV29-1 and J usage is TRBJ2-3; D unresolved. Germline V gives CDR1 SQVTM, CDR2 ANQGSEA. The CDR3 loop spans 12 amino acids. The V end was cut by 5 bases, the J end by 2 bases, with 8 bases between. CDR3 bases: TGCAGCGTTCAGGCCCACACAGATACGCAGTATTTT. Its protein product is CSVQAHTDTQYF.

CDR3 sequence: CASSLVVRGNNEQFF. The CDR3 bases are TGCGCCAGCAGCTTGGTCGTCAGGGGAAACAATGAGCAGTTCTTC. The genes are TRBV5-1 and TRBJ2-1; TRBD1 might be the D (6 bases). This CDR3 has 15 residues. Germline V gene data show CDR1 as SGHRS and CDR2 as YFSETQ. With 0 bases removed from V and 5 bases from J, the gap between germline ends came to 12 bases.

The chain couples TRBV18 to TRBJ2-1; D not resolved. Germline assignment: CDR1 KGHSH and CDR2 LQKENI. The CDR3 covers 10 residues. V lost 8 bases and J 7 bases, leaving 6 bases between the germline ends. CDR3 nucleotide sequence: TGTGCCAGCGCCCGGAATGAGCAGTTCTTC. Translated, it gives CASARNEQFF.

For the CDR3, the DNA is TGTGCCAGCAGCTTAATCCCGGGACAGGGGAGCGACGAGCAGTACTTC. Residues: CASSLIPGQGSDEQYF. The chain combines TRBV7-9 with TRBJ2-7; 10 bases map to TRBD1. Losses at the gene ends were 2 bases for V and 5 bases for J; bases not matched to a gene: 9. The CDR3 is 16 residues long. CDR1 is SEHNR, CDR2 FQNEAQ, per germline (reference sequence).

The genes are TRBV9 and TRBJ2-1; D not certain. V was cut by 0 bases and J by 4 bases, with 14 bases left in between. The germline V gene has CDR1 SGDLS and CDR2 YYNGEE. This CDR3 contains 16 residues. This chain's CDR3 is CASSVVADLNYNEQFF. Here the CDR3 DNA reads TGTGCCAGCAGCGTAGTGGCGGATCTCAATTACAATGAGCAGTTCTTC.

This chain links TRBV5-4 with TRBJ2-1; D not certain. CDR3 length equals 13 residues. Trimming shortened V by 4 bases and J by 4 bases, and 9 bases separated the two germline ends. CDR1 is SGHNT, CDR2 YYREEE, per germline (reference sequence). The CDR3 region is CASSEVSYNEQFF. DNA of the CDR3: TGTGCCAGCAGCGAAGTATCTTACAATGAGCAGTTCTTC.

There are a few counts of this clone. The rearrangement links TRBV30 to TRBJ2-3; D unclear. Deletions cut 1 base from V and 3 bases from J, with 8 bases between. Germline CDR1 and CDR2: GTSNPN and SVGIG (reference sequence). The CDR3 extends over 13 amino acids. This CDR3 is CAWSGGVTDTQYF. The DNA for the CDR3 is TGTGCCTGGAGTGGAGGAGTTACAGATACGCAGTATTTT.